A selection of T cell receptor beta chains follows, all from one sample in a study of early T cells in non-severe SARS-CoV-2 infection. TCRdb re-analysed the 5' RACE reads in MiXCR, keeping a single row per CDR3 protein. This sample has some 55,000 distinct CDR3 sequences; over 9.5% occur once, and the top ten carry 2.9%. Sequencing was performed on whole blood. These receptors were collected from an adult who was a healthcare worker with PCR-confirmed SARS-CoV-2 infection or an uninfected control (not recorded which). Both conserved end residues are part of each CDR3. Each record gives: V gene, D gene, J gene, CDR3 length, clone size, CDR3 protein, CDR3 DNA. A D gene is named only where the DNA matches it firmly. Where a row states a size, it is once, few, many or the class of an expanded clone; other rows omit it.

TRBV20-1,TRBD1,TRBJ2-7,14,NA,CSAGDSTKTYEQYF,TGCAGTGCTGGGGACAGCACTAAAACCTACGAGCAGTACTTC
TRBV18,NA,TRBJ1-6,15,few,CASSPTQGNNSPLHF,TGTGCCAGCTCACCAACACAGGGTAATAATTCACCCCTCCACTTT
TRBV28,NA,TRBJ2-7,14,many,CASSFTHMPSEQYF,TGTGCCAGCAGTTTTACTCACATGCCCTCGGAGCAGTACTTC
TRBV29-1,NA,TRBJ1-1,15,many,CSVETGHGMNTEAFF,TGCAGCGTTGAGACTGGACACGGTATGAACACTGAAGCTTTCTTT
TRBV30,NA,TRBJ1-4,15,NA,CAWTGDFATNEKLFF,TGTGCCTGGACGGGAGACTTTGCAACTAATGAAAAACTGTTTTTT
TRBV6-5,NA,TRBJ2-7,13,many,CASSSGETYEQYF,TGTGCCAGCAGTTCCGGGGAAACCTACGAGCAGTACTTC
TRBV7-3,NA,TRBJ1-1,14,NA,CASSLTAHSTEAFF,TGTGCCAGCAGCTTAACGGCGCACAGCACTGAAGCTTTCTTT
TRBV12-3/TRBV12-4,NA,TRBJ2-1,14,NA,CASSFGTEDNEQFF,TGTGCCAGCAGTTTCGGGACTGAAGACAATGAGCAGTTCTTC
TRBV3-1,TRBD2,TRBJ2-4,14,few,CASSPPSGPGLAVF,TGTGCCAGCAGCCCCCCCTCAGGACCGGGACTAGCCGTCTTC
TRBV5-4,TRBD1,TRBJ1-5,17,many,CASSLGGQGSGHQPQHF,TGTGCCAGCAGCTTGGGCGGACAGGGGAGTGGGCATCAGCCCCAGCATTTT
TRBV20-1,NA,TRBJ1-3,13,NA,CSARVGSGNTIYF,TGCAGTGCTAGAGTGGGATCCGGAAACACCATATATTTT
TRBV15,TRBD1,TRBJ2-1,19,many,CATSRANRGAGYRVDEQFF,TGTGCCACCAGCAGAGCTAACAGGGGCGCGGGCTATCGAGTCGATGAGCAGTTCTTC
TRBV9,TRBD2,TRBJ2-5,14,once,CASSSGLAEETQYF,TGTGCCAGCAGCTCCGGACTAGCGGAAGAGACCCAGTACTTC
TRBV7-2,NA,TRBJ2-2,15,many,CASSLGGARDGELFF,TGTGCCAGCAGCTTAGGGGGAGCCCGGGACGGGGAGCTGTTTTTT
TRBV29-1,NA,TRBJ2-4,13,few,CSVESQTKNIQYF,TGCAGCGTTGAGTCGCAGACCAAAAACATTCAGTACTTC
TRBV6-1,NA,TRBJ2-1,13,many,CASTRTDYNEQFF,TGTGCCAGCACTCGGACAGACTACAATGAGCAGTTCTTC
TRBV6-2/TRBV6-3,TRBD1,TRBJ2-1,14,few,CASRGQSSYNEQFF,TGTGCCAGCAGGGGACAGAGCTCCTACAATGAGCAGTTCTTC
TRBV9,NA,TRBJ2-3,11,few,CASSASDTQYF,TGTGCCAGCAGCGCGTCAGATACGCAGTATTTT
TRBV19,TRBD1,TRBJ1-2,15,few,CATSTGQSSNYGYTF,TGTGCCACCTCGACGGGACAGTCGTCGAACTATGGCTACACCTTC